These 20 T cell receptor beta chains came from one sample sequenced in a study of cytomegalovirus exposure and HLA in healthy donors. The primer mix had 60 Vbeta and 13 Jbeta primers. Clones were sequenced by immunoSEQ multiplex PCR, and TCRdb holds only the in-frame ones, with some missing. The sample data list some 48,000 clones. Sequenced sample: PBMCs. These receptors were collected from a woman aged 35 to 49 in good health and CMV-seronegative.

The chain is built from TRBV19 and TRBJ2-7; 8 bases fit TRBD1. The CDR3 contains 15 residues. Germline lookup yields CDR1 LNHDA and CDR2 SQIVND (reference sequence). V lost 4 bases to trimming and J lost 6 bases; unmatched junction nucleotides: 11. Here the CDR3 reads CASSNGVAGGGEQYF. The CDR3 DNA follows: TGTGCCAGTAGTAATGGGGTTGCAGGGGGCGGCGAGCAGTACTTC.

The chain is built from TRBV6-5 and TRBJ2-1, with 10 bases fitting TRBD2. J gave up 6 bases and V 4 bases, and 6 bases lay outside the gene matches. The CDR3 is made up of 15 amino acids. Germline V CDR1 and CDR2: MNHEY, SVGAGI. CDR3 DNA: TGTGCCAGCAGTTCTGCCAGCGGGGGGGCCAATGAGCAGTTCTTC. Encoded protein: CASSSASGGANEQFF.

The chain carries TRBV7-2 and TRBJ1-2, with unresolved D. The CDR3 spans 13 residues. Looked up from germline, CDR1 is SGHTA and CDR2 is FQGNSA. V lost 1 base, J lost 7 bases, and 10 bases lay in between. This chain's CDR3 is CASSLGVSGGYTF. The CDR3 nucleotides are TGTGCCAGCAGCTTAGGGGTGTCGGGTGGCTACACCTTC.

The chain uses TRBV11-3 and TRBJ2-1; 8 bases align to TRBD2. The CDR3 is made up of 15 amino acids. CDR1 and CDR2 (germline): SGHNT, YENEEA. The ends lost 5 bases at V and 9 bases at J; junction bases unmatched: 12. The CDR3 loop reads CASSLPGDSGIEQFF. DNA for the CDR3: TGTGCCAGCAGCCTCCCCGGTGATAGCGGGATTGAGCAGTTCTTC.

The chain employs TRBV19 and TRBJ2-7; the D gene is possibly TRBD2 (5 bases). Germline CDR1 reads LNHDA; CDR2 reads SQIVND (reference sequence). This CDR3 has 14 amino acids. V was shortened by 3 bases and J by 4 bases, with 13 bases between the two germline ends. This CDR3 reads CASSIRGSQYEQYF. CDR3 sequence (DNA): TGTGCCAGTAGTATTAGAGGGAGTCAGTACGAGCAGTACTTC.

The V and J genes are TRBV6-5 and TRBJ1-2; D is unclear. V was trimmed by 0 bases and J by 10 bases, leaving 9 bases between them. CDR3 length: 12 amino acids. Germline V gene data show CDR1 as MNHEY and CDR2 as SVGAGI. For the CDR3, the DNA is TGTGCCAGCAGTTACTCGAGGGATGACTACACCTTC. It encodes CASSYSRDDYTF.

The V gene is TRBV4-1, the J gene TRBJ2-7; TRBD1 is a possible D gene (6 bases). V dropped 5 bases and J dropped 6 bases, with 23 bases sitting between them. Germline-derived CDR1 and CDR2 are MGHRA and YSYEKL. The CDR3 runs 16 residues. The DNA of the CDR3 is TGCGCCAGCAGCTCCCCTCGGGGAAAGGGGGTAGGCGAGCAGTACTTC. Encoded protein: CASSSPRGKGVGEQYF.

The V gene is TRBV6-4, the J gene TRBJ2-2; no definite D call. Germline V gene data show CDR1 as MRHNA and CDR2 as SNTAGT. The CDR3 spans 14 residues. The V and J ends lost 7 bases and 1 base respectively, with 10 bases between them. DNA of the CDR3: TGTGCCAGCAAAGCCCACAGGAACACCGGGGAGCTGTTTTTT. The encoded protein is CASKAHRNTGELFF.

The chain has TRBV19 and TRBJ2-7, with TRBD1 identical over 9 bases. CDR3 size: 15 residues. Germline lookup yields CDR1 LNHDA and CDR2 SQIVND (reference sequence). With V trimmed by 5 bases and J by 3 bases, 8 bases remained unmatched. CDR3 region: CASSAGQGVNYEQYF. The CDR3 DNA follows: TGTGCCAGTAGTGCGGGACAGGGCGTTAACTACGAGCAGTACTTC.

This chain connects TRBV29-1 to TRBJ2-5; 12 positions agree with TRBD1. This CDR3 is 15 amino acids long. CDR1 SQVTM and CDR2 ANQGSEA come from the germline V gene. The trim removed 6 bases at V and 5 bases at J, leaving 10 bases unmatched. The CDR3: CSVAWGQGAVETQYF. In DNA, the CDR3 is TGCAGCGTCGCTTGGGGACAGGGGGCGGTTGAGACCCAGTACTTC.

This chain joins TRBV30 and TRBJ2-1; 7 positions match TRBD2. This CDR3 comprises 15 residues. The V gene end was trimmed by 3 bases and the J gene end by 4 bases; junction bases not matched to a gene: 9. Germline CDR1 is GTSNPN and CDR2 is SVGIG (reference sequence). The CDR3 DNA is TGTGCCTGGAGAAAAGGGGCTAGCGGATACAATGAGCAGTTCTTC. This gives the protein CAWRKGASGYNEQFF.

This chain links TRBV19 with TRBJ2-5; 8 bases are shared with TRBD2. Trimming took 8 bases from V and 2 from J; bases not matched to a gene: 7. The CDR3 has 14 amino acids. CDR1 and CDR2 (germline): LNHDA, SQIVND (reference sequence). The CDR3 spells CASAPSGWQETQYF. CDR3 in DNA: TGTGCCAGTGCACCTAGCGGGTGGCAAGAGACCCAGTACTTC.

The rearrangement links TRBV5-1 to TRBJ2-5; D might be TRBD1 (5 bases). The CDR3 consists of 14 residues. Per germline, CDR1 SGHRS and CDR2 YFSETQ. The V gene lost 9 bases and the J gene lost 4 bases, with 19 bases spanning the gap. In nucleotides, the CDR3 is TGCGCCACCGCCGCAGATGTGGGGCGAGAGACCCAGTACTTC. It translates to CATAADVGRETQYF.

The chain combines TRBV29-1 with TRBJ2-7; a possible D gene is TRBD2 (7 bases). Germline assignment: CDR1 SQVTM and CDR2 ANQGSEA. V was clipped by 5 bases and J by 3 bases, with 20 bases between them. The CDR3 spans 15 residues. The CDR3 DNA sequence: TGCAGCGTTTCTAGTGAGGGGGGAGGGGGCTACGAGCAGTACTTC. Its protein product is CSVSSEGGGGYEQYF.

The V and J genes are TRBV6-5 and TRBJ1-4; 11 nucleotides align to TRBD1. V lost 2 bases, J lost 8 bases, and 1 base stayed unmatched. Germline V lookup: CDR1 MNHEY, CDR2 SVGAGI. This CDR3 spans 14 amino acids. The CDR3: CASSYGTGGEKLFF. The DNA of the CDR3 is TGTGCCAGCAGTTACGGGACAGGGGGGGAAAAACTGTTTTTT.

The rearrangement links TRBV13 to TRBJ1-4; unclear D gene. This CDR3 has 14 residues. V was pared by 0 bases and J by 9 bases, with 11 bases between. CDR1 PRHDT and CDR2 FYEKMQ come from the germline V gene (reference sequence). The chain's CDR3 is CASSLGIQRQKLFF. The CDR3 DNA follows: TGTGCCAGCAGCTTAGGTATACAGAGACAAAAACTGTTTTTT.

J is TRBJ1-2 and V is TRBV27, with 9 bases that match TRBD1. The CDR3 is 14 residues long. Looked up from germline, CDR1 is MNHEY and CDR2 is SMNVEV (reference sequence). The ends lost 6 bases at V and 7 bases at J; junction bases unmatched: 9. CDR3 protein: CASRPRDREGGYTF. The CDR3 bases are TGTGCCAGCAGGCCCCGGGACAGGGAGGGTGGCTACACCTTC.

CDR3 amino acids: CASTPRHSYEQYF. The CDR3 bases are TGTGCCAGCACACCCCGACACTCCTACGAGCAGTACTTC. The chain uses TRBV5-6 and TRBJ2-7; D ambiguous. Germline CDR1 is SGHDT and CDR2 is YYEEEE. V shed 6 bases and J shed 0 bases, with 10 bases lying between them. The CDR3 runs 13 residues.

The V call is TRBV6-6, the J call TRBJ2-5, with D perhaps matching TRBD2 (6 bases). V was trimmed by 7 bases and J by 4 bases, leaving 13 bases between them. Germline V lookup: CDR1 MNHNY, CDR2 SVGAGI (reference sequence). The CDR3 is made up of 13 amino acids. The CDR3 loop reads CASTRLEGETQYF. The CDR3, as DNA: TGTGCCAGCACCCGACTAGAGGGAGAGACCCAGTACTTC.

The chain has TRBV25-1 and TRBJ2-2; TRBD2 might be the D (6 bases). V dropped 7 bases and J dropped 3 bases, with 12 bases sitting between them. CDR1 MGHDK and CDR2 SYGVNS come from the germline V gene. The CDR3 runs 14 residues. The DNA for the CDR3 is TGTGCCAGCAACAGACTAGACGACACCGGGGAGCTGTTTTTT. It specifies CASNRLDDTGELFF.